Listed below are T cell receptor beta chains from one sample, sequenced in a study of Graves' ophthalmopathy and Graves' hyperthyroidism. A single record per CDR3 protein comes from TCRdb applying MiXCR to the multiplex PCR reads. The sample holds hundreds of thousands of distinct CDR3 sequences, around 21% seen once. The sample taken for sequencing was peripheral blood. The origin of the receptors is a woman aged 18 to 35 with stable Graves' hyperthyroidism. Each CDR3 is given with its conserved first and last residue. The D gene is left open where the match is weak. The size field is filled for only some rows; it gives once, few, many or a size class.

v_call: TRBV5-1
d_call: .
clone_size: .
j_call: TRBJ2-7
cdr3_aa: CASSPRPGTYYEQYF
cdr3_nt: TGCGCCAGCAGCCCCCGCCCCGGGACATACTACGAGCAGTACTTC

v_call: TRBV7-9
d_call: TRBD1
clone_size: many
j_call: TRBJ1-1
cdr3_aa: CASSLPRTGDTEAFF
cdr3_nt: TGTGCCAGCAGCCTTCCCCGGACAGGGGACACTGAAGCTTTCTTT

v_call: TRBV7-8
d_call: TRBD2
clone_size: .
j_call: TRBJ2-5
cdr3_aa: CASSLRRGLAGEGLETQYF
cdr3_nt: TGTGCCAGCAGCTTAAGACGAGGACTAGCGGGAGAAGGATTGGAGACCCAGTACTTC

v_call: TRBV12-3/TRBV12-4
d_call: TRBD1
clone_size: .
j_call: TRBJ1-5
cdr3_aa: CASRSDRDLSPQHF
cdr3_nt: TGTGCCAGCAGATCCGACAGGGACCTATCGCCCCAGCATTTT

v_call: TRBV12-3/TRBV12-4
d_call: TRBD2
clone_size: .
j_call: TRBJ2-7
cdr3_aa: CASSFLEREWNYEQYF
cdr3_nt: TGTGCCAGCAGTTTCCTTGAGCGGGAGTGGAACTACGAGCAGTACTTC

v_call: TRBV28
d_call: TRBD1
clone_size: .
j_call: TRBJ2-7
cdr3_aa: CAISLWRTGSEQYF
cdr3_nt: TGTGCCATCAGTTTATGGAGGACAGGTAGTGAGCAGTACTTC

v_call: TRBV12-3/TRBV12-4
d_call: .
clone_size: .
j_call: TRBJ1-2
cdr3_aa: CASIPRRGRDYGYTF
cdr3_nt: TGTGCCAGCATCCCCCGACGGGGGCGGGACTATGGCTACACCTTC

v_call: TRBV7-3
d_call: TRBD2
clone_size: many
j_call: TRBJ2-2
cdr3_aa: CASSMGLDGGELFF
cdr3_nt: TGTGCCAGCAGCATGGGACTAGACGGCGGGGAGCTGTTTTTT

v_call: TRBV12-3/TRBV12-4
d_call: .
clone_size: many
j_call: TRBJ2-5
cdr3_aa: CASSLIGFGETQYF
cdr3_nt: TGTGCCAGCAGTTTAATAGGGTTCGGGGAGACCCAGTACTTC

v_call: TRBV11-2
d_call: .
clone_size: many
j_call: TRBJ1-3
cdr3_aa: CASSVPGSSGNTIYF
cdr3_nt: TGTGCCAGCAGCGTACCAGGGAGCTCTGGAAACACCATATATTTT

v_call: TRBV6-5
d_call: .
clone_size: once
j_call: TRBJ1-2
cdr3_aa: CASSYSATDSYGYTF
cdr3_nt: TGTGCCAGCAGTTACTCGGCAACAGACAGCTATGGCTACACCTTC

v_call: TRBV5-6
d_call: TRBD1
clone_size: once
j_call: TRBJ1-1
cdr3_aa: CASSNSRDRGRLGEAFF
cdr3_nt: TGTGCCAGCAGCAATTCCCGGGACAGGGGTAGACTGGGTGAAGCTTTCTTT

v_call: TRBV11-2
d_call: TRBD2
clone_size: many
j_call: TRBJ2-5
cdr3_aa: CASSFRLAGGEETQYF
cdr3_nt: TGTGCCAGCAGCTTTAGACTAGCGGGGGGGGAAGAGACCCAGTACTTC

v_call: TRBV6-2/TRBV6-3
d_call: TRBD1
clone_size: many
j_call: TRBJ2-7
cdr3_aa: CASSYSKGTGTYEQYF
cdr3_nt: TGTGCCAGCAGTTACTCGAAGGGGACAGGGACCTACGAGCAGTACTTC

v_call: TRBV28
d_call: .
clone_size: many
j_call: TRBJ2-7
cdr3_aa: CASSLGGGEQYF
cdr3_nt: TGTGCCAGCAGCTTAGGGGGTGGCGAGCAGTACTTC

v_call: TRBV3-1
d_call: .
clone_size: many
j_call: TRBJ2-2
cdr3_aa: CASSPFWGDTGELFF
cdr3_nt: TGTGCCAGCAGCCCTTTCTGGGGGGACACCGGGGAGCTGTTTTTT

v_call: TRBV7-8
d_call: TRBD1
clone_size: many
j_call: TRBJ2-7
cdr3_aa: CASSLRGGTGPTYKQYF
cdr3_nt: TGTGCCAGCAGCCTAAGGGGTGGGACAGGGCCTACCTACAAGCAGTACTTC

v_call: TRBV7-9
d_call: .
clone_size: many
j_call: TRBJ2-7
cdr3_aa: CASRIGSGEQYF
cdr3_nt: TGTGCCAGCAGAATAGGGTCAGGGGAGCAGTACTTC

v_call: TRBV7-2
d_call: TRBD2
clone_size: .
j_call: TRBJ2-7
cdr3_aa: CASSLPGLAGTYEQYF
cdr3_nt: TGTGCCAGCAGCTTACCGGGACTAGCGGGGACCTACGAGCAGTACTTC

v_call: TRBV2
d_call: TRBD1
clone_size: few
j_call: TRBJ2-2
cdr3_aa: CASRGTGGRPGELFF
cdr3_nt: TGTGCCAGCAGAGGGACAGGGGGCCGGCCCGGGGAGCTGTTTTTT

v_call: TRBV6-2/TRBV6-3
d_call: .
clone_size: .
j_call: TRBJ2-5
cdr3_aa: CASTTGRPQETQYF
cdr3_nt: TGTGCCAGCACGACGGGGCGCCCCCAAGAGACCCAGTACTTC

v_call: TRBV5-1
d_call: .
clone_size: .
j_call: TRBJ2-6
cdr3_aa: CASSLDRASGANVLTF
cdr3_nt: TGCGCCAGCAGCTTGGACAGAGCCTCTGGGGCCAACGTCCTGACTTTC

v_call: TRBV20-1
d_call: .
clone_size: few
j_call: TRBJ1-1
cdr3_aa: CSASSAGVNTEAFF
cdr3_nt: TGCAGTGCTAGTTCGGCAGGGGTGAACACTGAAGCTTTCTTT

v_call: TRBV6-2/TRBV6-3
d_call: TRBD1
clone_size: .
j_call: TRBJ2-7
cdr3_aa: CASTLSPGTGGYEQYF
cdr3_nt: TGTGCCAGCACCCTGAGTCCCGGGACAGGGGGCTACGAGCAGTACTTC

v_call: TRBV27
d_call: TRBD1
clone_size: .
j_call: TRBJ2-5
cdr3_aa: CASSSQGSQETQYF
cdr3_nt: TGTGCCAGCAGCTCACAGGGGTCCCAAGAGACCCAGTACTTC

v_call: TRBV20-1
d_call: TRBD1
clone_size: many
j_call: TRBJ2-5
cdr3_aa: CSARDWLKGQGGETQYF
cdr3_nt: TGCAGTGCTAGAGATTGGTTAAAAGGACAGGGGGGAGAGACCCAGTACTTC

v_call: TRBV24-1
d_call: .
clone_size: many
j_call: TRBJ2-2
cdr3_aa: CATSDVTDTGELFF
cdr3_nt: TGTGCCACCAGTGATGTGACAGACACCGGGGAGCTGTTTTTT